The TCR beta chain described here comes from a study of T-cell reconstitution after alpha-beta-depleted transplantation in children. The library targeted TCRbeta and was prepared with unique molecular identifiers. TCRdb passed the PCR reads through MiXCR, listing each CDR3 protein once. The sample holds about 900,000 distinct CDR3 sequences, about 30% seen once. Germline V gives CDR1 SEHNR, CDR2 FQNEAQ (reference sequence). The CDR3 loop spans 14 amino acids. Trimming left V 4 bases short and J 4 bases short, with 11 bases between. A few counts support this clonotype. The chain combines TRBV7-9 with TRBJ2-1, with D possibly TRBD1 on 5 matching bases. The sample was PBMCs, mostly from graft donor cells, taken 360 days after TCRalphabeta/CD19-depleted stem cell transplant. The sequence came from a boy under three years old who had a stem cell transplant for SCID, so the T cells may come from the graft donor. CDR3 protein: CASSSPYRYNEQFF. The CDR3 DNA reads as TGTGCCAGCAGCTCCCCGTACAGGTACAATGAGCAGTTCTTC.